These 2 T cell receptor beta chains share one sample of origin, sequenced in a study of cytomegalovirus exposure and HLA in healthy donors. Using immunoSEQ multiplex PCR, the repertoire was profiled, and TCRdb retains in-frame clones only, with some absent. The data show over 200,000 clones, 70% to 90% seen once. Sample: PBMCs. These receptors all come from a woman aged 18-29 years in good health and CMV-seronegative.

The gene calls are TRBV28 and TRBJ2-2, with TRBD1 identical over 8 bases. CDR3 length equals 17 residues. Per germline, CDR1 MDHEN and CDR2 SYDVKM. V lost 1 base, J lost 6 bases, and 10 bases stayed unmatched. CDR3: CASSLFAGQGISGELFF. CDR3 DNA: TGTGCCAGCAGTTTATTCGCCGGACAGGGAATTTCCGGGGAGCTGTTTTTT.

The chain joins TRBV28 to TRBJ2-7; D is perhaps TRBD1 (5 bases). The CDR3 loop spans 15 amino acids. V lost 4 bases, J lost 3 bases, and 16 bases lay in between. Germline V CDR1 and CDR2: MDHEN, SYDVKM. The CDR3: CASSSTGGPGYEQYF. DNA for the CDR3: TGTGCCAGCAGTTCTACAGGCGGCCCAGGCTACGAGCAGTACTTC.